The rows below give T cell receptor beta chains drawn from one sample of a study of shared clonotypes between healthy human individuals. Measured with immunoSEQ multiplex PCR; TCRdb has only the in-frame clones, and not every one. Found here are about 470,000 clones, roughly 83% of them singletons; the top ten hold less than 15%. The sequenced sample was PBMCs. The receptors stem from a woman between 40 and 55 years old in good health. Some clones in this sample may be carry-over from other donors' samples. The CDR3 runs from the conserved cysteine through the conserved F or W.

v_gene: TRBV6-5
CDR3aa: CASSPTGDYGYTF

v_gene: TRBV28
CDR3aa: CASSLPLIAITGLAGEDSYEQYF

v_gene: TRBV7-2
CDR3aa: CASSPGGLYEQYF

v_gene: TRBV5-1
CDR3aa: CASIQAAGGSRYNEQFF

v_gene: TRBV5-1
CDR3aa: CASSLAFDMLSGNTIYF

v_gene: TRBV5-4
CDR3aa: CASSFGIYEQYF

v_gene: TRBV29-1
CDR3aa: CSVEASGVGEQYF

v_gene: TRBV5-6
CDR3aa: CASSLIRGLGTEAFF

v_gene: TRBV11-2
CDR3aa: CASSSFYRVASTDTQYF

v_gene: TRBV7-2
CDR3aa: CASSPTSGSTYEQYF

v_gene: TRBV6-5
CDR3aa: CASSYVSGRAYEQYF

v_gene: TRBV15
CDR3aa: CATSRGAAGGFNYEQYF

v_gene: TRBV6-1
CDR3aa: CASSGRYEQYF

v_gene: TRBV6-1
CDR3aa: CASSASIWAREQYF

v_gene: TRBV11-2
CDR3aa: CASSLAGGDGYEQYF

v_gene: TRBV7-9
CDR3aa: CASSSGLDGTQYF